A single sample is the source of the 5 T cell receptor beta chains below, sequenced in a study of cytomegalovirus exposure and HLA in healthy donors. PCR amplification relied on 60 Vbeta primers (plus 13 Jbeta primers). Only in-frame clones appear in the TCRdb table, and some are missing; sequencing was by immunoSEQ multiplex PCR. The table records approximately 130,000 clones, about 81% of them present only once. The sequencing sample was made of PBMCs. The receptors derive from a man between 40 and 49 years old in good health and CMV-seronegative.

This clone was seen a handful of times. J is TRBJ1-1 and V is TRBV10-3; TRBD1 might be the D (5 bases). The CDR3 spans 14 residues. Germline lookup yields CDR1 ENHRY and CDR2 SYGVKD. The ends were cut back, 3 bases at V and 1 base at J, with 9 bases in the middle. CDR3 sequence (DNA): TGTGCCATCAGTGATAGACAGCAGAACACTGAAGCTTTCTTT. Its protein product is CAISDRQQNTEAFF.

This clone was seen a handful of times. J is TRBJ2-3 and V is TRBV2, with TRBD2 matching over 8 bases. CDR3 length: 15 amino acids. Germline V gene lookup returns CDR1 SNHLY and CDR2 FYNNEI. After removal of 5 bases from V and 3 bases from J, the junction contained 7 bases not matched to a gene. CDR3 residues: CASSLSGRWTDTQYF. DNA of the CDR3: TGTGCCAGCAGTTTAAGCGGGAGATGGACAGATACGCAGTATTTT.

The chain couples TRBV9 to TRBJ2-4, with TRBD1 matching 8 bases. The CDR3 has 14 residues. With V trimmed by 0 bases and J by 9 bases, 5 bases remained unmatched. Per the germline V gene, CDR1 is SGDLS and CDR2 is YYNGEE. The CDR3 DNA follows: TGTGCCAGCAGCGTAGCCTACAGGGGGAGCATTCAGTACTTC. Its protein is CASSVAYRGSIQYF.

The chain links TRBV29-1 to TRBJ1-5, with TRBD1 matching over 7 bases. V lost 5 bases and J lost 5; bases outside the gene matches: 6. The CDR3 has 13 amino acids. Germline lookup yields CDR1 SQVTM and CDR2 ANQGSEA. CDR3 sequence reads: CSVKQGGDQPQHF. The CDR3 DNA reads TGCAGCGTTAAGCAGGGGGGCGATCAGCCCCAGCATTTT.

The J gene is TRBJ2-5, the V gene TRBV5-1; possibly TRBD2 for D (6 bases). Trimming cost V 4 bases and J 4 bases, with 17 bases left between them. The germline CDR1 and CDR2 sequences are SGHRS and YFSETQ. This CDR3 contains 15 residues. CDR3 nucleotides: TGCGCCAGCAGCCCCAACGGGAGATACGGAGAGACCCAGTACTTC. This codes for CASSPNGRYGETQYF.